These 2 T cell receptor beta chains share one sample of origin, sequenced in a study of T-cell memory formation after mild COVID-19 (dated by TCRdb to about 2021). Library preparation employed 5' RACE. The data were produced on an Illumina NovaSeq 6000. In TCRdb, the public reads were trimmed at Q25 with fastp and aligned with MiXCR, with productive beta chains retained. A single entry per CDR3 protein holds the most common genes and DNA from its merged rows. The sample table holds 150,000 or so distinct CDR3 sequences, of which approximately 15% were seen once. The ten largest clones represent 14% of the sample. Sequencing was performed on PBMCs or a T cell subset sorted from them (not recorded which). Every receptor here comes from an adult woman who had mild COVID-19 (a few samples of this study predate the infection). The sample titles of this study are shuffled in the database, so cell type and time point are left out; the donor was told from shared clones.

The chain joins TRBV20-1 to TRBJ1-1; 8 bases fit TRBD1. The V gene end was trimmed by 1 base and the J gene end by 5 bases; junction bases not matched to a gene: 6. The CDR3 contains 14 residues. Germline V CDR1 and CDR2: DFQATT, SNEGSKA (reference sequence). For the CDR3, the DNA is TGCAGTGCTAGAGGGGCAGGGGGCGCGACTGAAGCTTTCTTT. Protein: CSARGAGGATEAFF.

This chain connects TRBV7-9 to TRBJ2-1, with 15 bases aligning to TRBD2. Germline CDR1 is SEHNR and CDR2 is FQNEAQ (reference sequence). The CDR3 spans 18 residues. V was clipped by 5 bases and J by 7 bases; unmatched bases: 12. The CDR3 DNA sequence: TGTGCCAGCAGCCATACGGGACTAGCGGGAGGCGAGCGGAATGAGCAGTTCTTC. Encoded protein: CASSHTGLAGGERNEQFF.